This TCR beta chain was sequenced in a study of cytomegalovirus exposure and HLA in healthy donors. This clone was detected only a few times. Researchers ran the PCR with 60 Vbeta and 13 Jbeta primers. Clones were read by immunoSEQ multiplex PCR, and TCRdb kept only the in-frame ones, dropping some. The repertoire holds about 120,000 clones, with roughly 80% as singletons. The clonotype comes from a man between 25 and 39 years old in good health and CMV-seronegative. The source material was PBMCs.

For the CDR3, the DNA is TGTGCCAGCAGTTACTCGAAAGGGGGATGGGAAAAACTGTTTTTT. Amino acids: CASSYSKGGWEKLFF. V and J are TRBV6-5 and TRBJ1-4; possibly TRBD1 for D (6 bases). Trimming stripped 0 bases from V and 8 bases from J, with 13 bases between. The CDR3 extends over 15 amino acids. Germline V CDR1 and CDR2: MNHEY, SVGAGI.